Detailed here is one TCR beta chain. Its antigen is currently unknown. This specimen belongs to a study of T cell responses to AZD1222 COVID-19 vaccine. Repertoires were generated with immunoSEQ multiplex PCR, while TCRdb's copy carries only in-frame clones and drops some. The data show roughly 120,000 clones, about 87% seen once. The CDR3 extends over 11 amino acids. The germline V and J ends were trimmed by 8 bases and 3 bases, with 8 bases remaining between them. Findings and limits, study-wide: The number of AZD1222 recipients seropositive at baseline was only five or six. Across spike, vaccine-associated CD4 TCRs were found, dominant at 160-218 and 743-854.

The sample here was peripheral blood, taken on day 0 of AZD1222 vaccination. The V gene is TRBV12-3 or TRBV12-4, the J gene TRBJ2-7, with D perhaps matching TRBD1 or TRBD2 (5 bases each). This TCR came from an adult in good health. The CDR3 loop is CASLGGYEQYF. The CDR3 nucleotides read TGTGCCAGCCTTGGGGGCTACGAGCAGTACTTC.